A selection of T cell receptor beta chains follows, all from one sample in a study of blood T cell repertoires in COVID-19. The assay was immunoSEQ multiplex PCR, and TCRdb's table has in-frame clones only and misses some. Of about 140,000 clones listed, more than 80% are singletons. Material: peripheral blood. These receptors originate from a woman aged 55-70 years with active COVID-19. Each CDR3 is given with its conserved first and last residue. Each record gives: J gene, clone size, D gene, V gene, CDR3 DNA, CDR3 protein. A D gene is named only where the DNA matches it firmly. Clone size is shown for a subset of rows, as once, few, many or a class of expanded clone.

>TRBJ2-7|-|TRBD1|TRBV5-4
TGTGCCAGCAGCCCGGGACAGCCCATCTACGAGCAGTACTTC
CASSPGQPIYEQYF
>TRBJ1-5|-|-|TRBV6-5
TGTGCCAGCAGTTTCGCGCAAGATCAGCCCCAGCATTTT
CASSFAQDQPQHF
>TRBJ2-5|-|TRBD2|TRBV7-9
TGTGCCAGCAGCTCCTCGGGACTAGCGGGAGTAGGTGAGACCCAGTACTTC
CASSSSGLAGVGETQYF
>TRBJ2-5|-|-|TRBV7-9
TGTGCCAGCAGCTTATCTTCAGGGGCTGAGACCCAGTACTTC
CASSLSSGAETQYF
>TRBJ2-3|-|TRBD2|TRBV29-1
TGCAGCGTTGAGAGGACTAGCGGGACGAGCACAGATACGCAGTATTTT
CSVERTSGTSTDTQYF
>TRBJ2-7|-|TRBD2|TRBV4-1
TGCGCCAGCAGCTACAGGACTAGCGGGATCTACGAGCAGTACTTC
CASSYRTSGIYEQYF
>TRBJ1-2|-|-|TRBV15
TGTGCCACCAGCAGAGACGCAGGGATGGCCTATGGCTACACCTTC
CATSRDAGMAYGYTF
>TRBJ2-7|-|-|TRBV6-5
TGTGCCAGCAGTTACATCCACGGTACCTACGAGCAGTACTTC
CASSYIHGTYEQYF
>TRBJ1-1|-|TRBD1|TRBV30
TGTGCCTGGAGCGCCGGGACAGGGGCGAACACTGAAGCTTTCTTT
CAWSAGTGANTEAFF
>TRBJ2-3|once|-|TRBV9
TGTGCCAGCAGCGGGTCCCATCAGGATACGCAGTATTTT
CASSGSHQDTQYF
>TRBJ2-5|-|TRBD2|TRBV7-8
TGTGCCAGCAGCTTAGTTGGTCGAGGTCTAGCGGGAGGAGTGAAGACCCAGTACTTC
CASSLVGRGLAGGVKTQYF
>TRBJ1-4|-|TRBD1|TRBV6-5
TGTGCCAGCAGGGGGGACAGGGGGCATTATAACGAACTGTTTTTT
CASRGDRGHYNELFF
>TRBJ2-1|-|TRBD1|TRBV5-1
TGCGCCAGCAGCTTGGAGGCAGGGGGCAATGAGCAGTTCTTC
CASSLEAGGNEQFF
>TRBJ1-1|once|-|TRBV27
TGTGCCAGCAGTTTAATGGGGGGGAACACTGAAGCTTTCTTT
CASSLMGGNTEAFF
>TRBJ2-7|-|-|TRBV20-1
TGCAGTGCTAGAGATCTACTTGTTGAGTACTTC
CSARDLLVEYF
>TRBJ1-5|-|TRBD1|TRBV6-5
TGTGCCAGCAGCCCGGACAGGGGGAATCAGCCCCAGCATTTT
CASSPDRGNQPQHF
>TRBJ2-3|-|TRBD2|TRBV5-4
TGTGCCAGCAGCCCACGGGACGGGGGGGAAGGGGCTAATACGCAGTATTTT
CASSPRDGGEGANTQYF
>TRBJ1-6|few|-|TRBV5-4
TGTGCCAGCAGCTTGGACAGTCCCCAACCCCTCCACTTT
CASSLDSPQPLHF
>TRBJ1-1|-|-|TRBV5-1
TGCGCCAGCAGCCCCGGGACATTTGGTGTGAACACTGAAGCTTTCTTT
CASSPGTFGVNTEAFF
>TRBJ1-1|-|-|TRBV19
TGTGCCAGTAGTTGGGGCGTTAACACTGAAGCTTTCTTT
CASSWGVNTEAFF
>TRBJ2-7|-|-|TRBV11-2
TGTGCCAGCAGCTTAGGTGGGCGAAGCTCCTACGAGCAGTACTTC
CASSLGGRSSYEQYF
>TRBJ1-1|-|-|TRBV11-3
TGTGCCAGCAGCGCGGGGGGACTGGAAGCTTTCTTT
CASSAGGLEAFF
>TRBJ2-3|-|TRBD2|TRBV5-6
TGTGCCAGCAACACCTACCTTCGGACTAGTTATTTGGACACAGATACGCAGTATTTT
CASNTYLRTSYLDTDTQYF
>TRBJ2-1|-|TRBD2|TRBV4-3
TGCGCCAGCAGCCAAGGGACTTCCAGCGGGAGTGAGAATGAGCAGTTCTTC
CASSQGTSSGSENEQFF
>TRBJ2-7|-|-|TRBV30
TGTGCCTGGAGTCGCGGCTCCTACGAGCAGTACTTC
CAWSRGSYEQYF
>TRBJ2-5|-|TRBD2|TRBV13
TGTGCCAGCAGCGCAGGAGGTCGACTAGCGGGAGACGTGATGAAAGAGACCCAGTACTTC
CASSAGGRLAGDVMKETQYF
>TRBJ1-5|once|TRBD1|TRBV7-3
TGTGCCAGCAGCTTACACGGGGACAGGGGGCTTTTTAGCAATCAGCCCCAGCATTTT
CASSLHGDRGLFSNQPQHF
>TRBJ2-7|-|-|TRBV7-9
TGTGCCAGCAGCTTAACAGGTTTGACCACCTACGAGCAGTACTTC
CASSLTGLTTYEQYF